The sequence of this T cell receptor beta chain was determined in a study of OX40 agonist ivuxolimab in advanced cancers. Study-wide context: Three patients got partial responses; one had hepatocellular carcinoma and two had cutaneous melanoma.

Profiled with immunoSEQ multiplex PCR; TCRdb holds only in-frame clones, not every one. The sample consists of tens of thousands of clones, over 80% of them appearing once. Looked up from germline, CDR1 is MDHEN and CDR2 is SYDVKM. V was cut by 5 bases and J by 2 bases, with 19 bases left in between. This CDR3 contains 16 residues. The sample here was CD4+ or CD8+ T cells sorted from blood, taken in a trial of the OX40 agonist ivuxolimab. The TCR was taken from an adult with an advanced solid tumor such as melanoma, head and neck, liver or kidney cancer. The genes are TRBV28 and TRBJ2-7, with D perhaps matching TRBD1 or TRBD2 (5 bases each). The CDR3 loop reads CASSAFTGTRAYEQYF. DNA for the CDR3: TGTGCCAGCAGTGCCTTTACCGGGACCCGGGCCTACGAGCAGTACTTC.